These T cell receptor beta chains were read from a single sample in a study of blood T cells in healthy people across ages. TCRdb reprocessed the 5' RACE reads with MiXCR, giving one entry per CDR3 protein. The sample lists over 1,200,000 distinct CDR3 sequences; 45% to 70% were seen once. Sequencing input: blood. The receptor source for this set is a young man in good health. CDR3s include the opening cysteine and the closing phenylalanine or tryptophan. Each record gives: D gene, V gene, clone size, J gene, CDR3 DNA, CDR3 protein. D genes are given only for firm matches. Where a row states a size, it is once, few, many or the class of an expanded clone; other rows omit it.

NA,TRBV13,NA,TRBJ1-2,TGTGCCAGCGGAATACACCCGACAGGATCCTTGGGCTACACCTTC,CASGIHPTGSLGYTF
NA,TRBV11-2,few,TRBJ2-7,TGTGCCAGCAGCTTCGACGCGGCGGGCTCCTACGAGCAGTACTTC,CASSFDAAGSYEQYF
TRBD1,TRBV4-1,NA,TRBJ1-4,TGCGCCAGCAGCCAGGTGGACAGGACCCCCATAGGAACTAATGAAAAACTGTTTTTT,CASSQVDRTPIGTNEKLFF
NA,TRBV6-2/TRBV6-3,NA,TRBJ2-2,TGTGCCAGCAGTTACTTGATCACCGGGGAGCTGTTTTTT,CASSYLITGELFF
TRBD2,TRBV25-1,NA,TRBJ2-1,TGTGCCAGCAGTGAATACGGAGGGACTAGCGGATACAATGAGCAGTTCTTC,CASSEYGGTSGYNEQFF
NA,TRBV27,NA,TRBJ1-2,TGTGCCAGCAGTCTGACCCGGATGACCTACTACACCTTC,CASSLTRMTYYTF
NA,TRBV20-1,NA,TRBJ2-7,TGCAGTGCTAGAGACTCGGGCGGCGCCACGATGTACGAGCAGTACTTC,CSARDSGGATMYEQYF
NA,TRBV29-1,NA,TRBJ2-5,TGCAGCGTTGAAGATGGGGTGGGTAGGGTCCAAGAGACCCAGTACTTC,CSVEDGVGRVQETQYF
NA,TRBV13,NA,TRBJ2-1,TGTGCCAGCAGACAGAGGGGAGCCCACAATGAGCAGTTCTTC,CASRQRGAHNEQFF
TRBD2,TRBV4-3,NA,TRBJ2-7,TGCGCCAGCAGCCAATCCCTAGCGGGACCCTACGAGCAGTACTTC,CASSQSLAGPYEQYF
NA,TRBV6-9,NA,TRBJ1-2,TGTGCCACAAATAGGTCGCCGTATGGCTACACCTTC,CATNRSPYGYTF
NA,TRBV7-7,NA,TRBJ2-7,TGTGCCAGCTCCCGGGCAGCCGACTACGAGCAGTACTTC,CASSRAADYEQYF
TRBD1,TRBV6-1,few,TRBJ1-2,TGTGCCAGCAGTGTAACCGGGACAGGGGCTGGCTACACCTTC,CASSVTGTGAGYTF
TRBD1,TRBV20-1,NA,TRBJ1-2,TGCAGTGCTGCCGGGACAGGGATCAACTATGGCTACACCTTC,CSAAGTGINYGYTF
NA,TRBV20-1,NA,TRBJ2-7,TGCAGTGCTAGAGATCAGAACGGGCCAACCTACGAGCAGTACTTC,CSARDQNGPTYEQYF
NA,TRBV7-2,NA,TRBJ1-2,TGTGCCAGCAGTGCGCCCCGGGGGAGCTACACCTTC,CASSAPRGSYTF
NA,TRBV5-1,NA,TRBJ1-6,TGCGCCAGCAGCCCCGGTAAATCACCCCTCCACTTT,CASSPGKSPLHF
TRBD2,TRBV2,NA,TRBJ2-7,TGTGCCAGCAGTGAACTAGCGGGAGTGGGCGAGCAGTACTTC,CASSELAGVGEQYF
TRBD2,TRBV20-1,few,TRBJ2-7,TGCAGTGCTAGGGCGACTAGCAGCTACGAGCAGTACTTC,CSARATSSYEQYF
NA,TRBV7-9,NA,TRBJ1-2,TGTGCCAGCAGCCTTTCCGGGACCGCGATGGATGGCTACACCTTC,CASSLSGTAMDGYTF
TRBD2,TRBV29-1,NA,TRBJ2-3,TGCAGCGTGATCACCCTAGCGGGGGAAGATACGCAGTATTTT,CSVITLAGEDTQYF
TRBD2,TRBV12-3/TRBV12-4,NA,TRBJ2-1,TGTGCCAGCAAAGGGGCGGGGGGGAATGAGCAGTTCTTC,CASKGAGGNEQFF
NA,TRBV2,NA,TRBJ2-7,TGTGCCAGCAGGCTTAGGACTATCCCCGAGCAGTACTTC,CASRLRTIPEQYF
NA,TRBV5-1,NA,TRBJ2-7,TGCGCCAGCAGCGGGTCACTAGGCGAGCAGTACTTC,CASSGSLGEQYF
NA,TRBV12-3/TRBV12-4,NA,TRBJ2-3,TGTGCCAGCAGTAGGACACGGGGGAGCACAGATACGCAGTATTTT,CASSRTRGSTDTQYF
NA,TRBV4-1,NA,TRBJ1-5,TGCGCCAGCAGCCAAGATGGTAGGGATGGTCAGCCCCAGCATTTT,CASSQDGRDGQPQHF
TRBD2,TRBV20-1,NA,TRBJ2-3,TGCAGTGCTAGATTACCCTCTAGCGGGAGGACAGATACGCAGTATTTT,CSARLPSSGRTDTQYF
TRBD1,TRBV20-1,NA,TRBJ2-7,TGCAGTGCTAGAGGACCGGGACAGGGTGTCTCCGAGCAGTACTTC,CSARGPGQGVSEQYF
NA,TRBV14,NA,TRBJ2-5,TGTGCCAGCAGCCAAGGGCAGATGTACCAAGAGACCCAGTACTTC,CASSQGQMYQETQYF
NA,TRBV25-1,NA,TRBJ2-3,TGTGCCAGCGCCGAACTTTCGGACGGCACAGATACGCAGTATTTT,CASAELSDGTDTQYF
TRBD2,TRBV27,NA,TRBJ2-5,TGTGCCAGCAGCCGACTAGCGGGAGCGAAGGGGGGGGAGACCCAGTACTTC,CASSRLAGAKGGETQYF
NA,TRBV4-2,few,TRBJ2-5,TGTGCCAGCAGCCAAGTCTCAATGGGGTTCCAAGAGACCCAGTACTTC,CASSQVSMGFQETQYF
TRBD1,TRBV30,NA,TRBJ1-2,TGTGCCTGGACAGGGGGGCGTGATGGCTACACCTTC,CAWTGGRDGYTF
NA,TRBV6-2/TRBV6-3,few,TRBJ2-2,TGTGCCAGCAGTTACAAGGTGAACACCGGGGAGCTGTTTTTT,CASSYKVNTGELFF
NA,TRBV9,NA,TRBJ2-6,TGTGCCAGCAGCGGCCTCCCTGGGGCCAACGTCCTGACTTTC,CASSGLPGANVLTF
NA,TRBV9,NA,TRBJ2-7,TGTGCCAGCGGCGTAGAGGGAATCTCTAGCTCCTACGAGCAGTACTTC,CASGVEGISSSYEQYF
TRBD1,TRBV7-9,NA,TRBJ1-1,TGTGCCAGCAGCGGTCGGACAGGGGATCGGGACACTGAAGCTTTCTTT,CASSGRTGDRDTEAFF
NA,TRBV29-1,NA,TRBJ1-2,TGCAGCGTAGCCCCGGGACCAAACTATGGCTACACCTTC,CSVAPGPNYGYTF
TRBD1,TRBV7-7,NA,TRBJ2-1,TGTGCTGGCAGCTTAGCAGACAGGGGGCGGTACAATGAGCAGTTCTTC,CAGSLADRGRYNEQFF
NA,TRBV20-1,few,TRBJ2-7,TGCAGTGCTAGAGAGGTCTATGGGGAATCCTACGAGCAGTACTTC,CSAREVYGESYEQYF
TRBD2,TRBV29-1,NA,TRBJ2-7,TGCAGCGTTGGCGGGACTAGCGGGAGCGGGTCCTACGAGCAGTACTTC,CSVGGTSGSGSYEQYF
TRBD2,TRBV4-3,NA,TRBJ2-5,TGCGCCAGCAGCCAAGTACTAGCGGGGGGCCGGAAAGAGACCCAGTACTTC,CASSQVLAGGRKETQYF
NA,TRBV7-2,NA,TRBJ1-5,TGTGCCAGCACTTGGCAGCCCCAGCATTTT,CASTWQPQHF
NA,TRBV20-1,few,TRBJ2-5,TGCCTAGTGCAGGGTAACCAAGAGACCCAGTACTTC,CLVQGNQETQYF
NA,TRBV27,few,TRBJ2-4,TGTGCCAGCGCCGGGTGGAGCGAAGGGCAGTACTTC,CASAGWSEGQYF
NA,TRBV27,NA,TRBJ1-4,TGTGCCAGCAGTCGTACACCAACTAATGAAAAACTGTTTTTT,CASSRTPTNEKLFF
NA,TRBV10-3,NA,TRBJ2-7,TGTGCCATCAGTCAACCAGGACGGGAAAATTCCTACGAGCAGTACTTC,CAISQPGRENSYEQYF
TRBD2,TRBV11-2,NA,TRBJ2-3,TGTGCCAGCATCACCGGGACTAGCGGCACAGATACGCAGTATTTT,CASITGTSGTDTQYF
TRBD2,TRBV6-1,NA,TRBJ2-3,TGTGCCAGCAGTGAAGTTCATAGCGGGGGCACAGATACGCAGTATTTT,CASSEVHSGGTDTQYF
TRBD1,TRBV20-1,few,TRBJ1-5,TGCAGTGCCGGGGACAGGGGGCAGGATCAGCCCCAGCATTTT,CSAGDRGQDQPQHF
TRBD2,TRBV2,NA,TRBJ2-1,TGTGCCAGCAGTGAATTCCATGGTCGACTAGCGGGAGGCCTCGAGTTCTTC,CASSEFHGRLAGGLEFF
TRBD2,TRBV5-1,NA,TRBJ2-7,TGCGCCAGCAGCCCGGGAGCGGGAGAAACTTACGAGCAGTACTTC,CASSPGAGETYEQYF
NA,TRBV6-1,NA,TRBJ2-7,TGTGCCAGCAGTGCTGACAGGACGAGCTCCTACGAGCAGTACTTC,CASSADRTSSYEQYF
NA,TRBV25-1,few,TRBJ2-1,TGTGCCAGCAGTGAGAGGGGCCTGGGCAATGAGCAGTTCTTC,CASSERGLGNEQFF